The T cell receptor (beta chain) under discussion was sequenced for a study of post-analysis software for immune sequencing data. General study findings and limits: Patients carried 5 or 6 TRBV segments more frequently than controls did, and TRBV5-6, TRBV5-1 and TRBV20-1 were among them.

V was pared by 6 bases and J by 0 bases, with 21 bases between. The CDR3 consists of 17 residues. The germline V gene has CDR1 LNHDA and CDR2 SQIVND (reference sequence). The TCR beta cDNA libraries carried unique molecular identifiers. TCRdb used MiXCR to reprocess the PCR reads, holding one entry per CDR3 protein. The data contain hundreds of thousands of distinct CDR3 sequences, around 27% of them singletons. As for this clonotype: Its specificity is not known.

The sample comprised blood. This TCR was sampled from a girl aged 5-17 years with multiple sclerosis. The chain couples TRBV19 to TRBJ2-7; D not resolved. The DNA for the CDR3 is TGTGCCAGTAGGAACCACGTCGGACCGACGAGCTCCTACGAGCAGTACTTC. Protein product: CASRNHVGPTSSYEQYF. Combining the CDR3 with reference TRBV19 and TRBJ2-7 gives the whole variable domain DGGITQSPKYLFRKEGQNVTLSCEQNLNHDAMYWYRQDPGQGLRLIYYSQIVNDFQKGDIAEGYSVSREKKESFPLTVTSAQKNPTAFYLCASRNHVGPTSSYEQYFGPGTRLTVT.